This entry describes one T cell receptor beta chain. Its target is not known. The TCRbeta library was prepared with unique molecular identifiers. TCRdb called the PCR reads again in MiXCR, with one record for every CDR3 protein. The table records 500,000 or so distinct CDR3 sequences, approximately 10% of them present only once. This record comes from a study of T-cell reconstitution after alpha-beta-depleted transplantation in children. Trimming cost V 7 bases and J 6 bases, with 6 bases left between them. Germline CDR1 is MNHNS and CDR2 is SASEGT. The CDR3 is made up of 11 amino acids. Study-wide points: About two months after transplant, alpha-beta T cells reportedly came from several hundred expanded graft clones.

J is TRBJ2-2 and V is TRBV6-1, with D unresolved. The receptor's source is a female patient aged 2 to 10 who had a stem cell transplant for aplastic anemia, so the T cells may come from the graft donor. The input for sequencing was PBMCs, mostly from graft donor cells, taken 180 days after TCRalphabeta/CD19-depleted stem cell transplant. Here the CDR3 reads CASTVAGELFF. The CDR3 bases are TGTGCCAGCACTGTAGCCGGGGAGCTGTTTTTT.